The next 4 T cell receptor beta chains were all read from a single sample in a study of cytomegalovirus exposure and HLA in healthy donors. Vbeta (60) and Jbeta (13) primers were used in the PCR. The data were produced by immunoSEQ multiplex PCR, yet TCRdb's version contains in-frame clones alone and is incomplete. The repertoire holds some 100,000 clones, under 85% seen once, with around 7.7% in the top ten. The sequencing sample was made of PBMCs. The receptors come from a woman aged 45-65 years in good health and CMV-seropositive.

The chain carries TRBV9 and TRBJ1-5; weak D call: TRBD1 (5 bases). Germline V lookup: CDR1 SGDLS, CDR2 YYNGEE. The CDR3 loop spans 14 amino acids. Between the trimmed V and J ends, which lost 4 bases and 6 bases, there was a span of 14 bases. The CDR3 protein is CASSSAGGGQPQHF. The DNA of the CDR3 is TGTGCCAGCAGCTCCGCCGGGGGGGGTCAGCCCCAGCATTTT.

On this clone itself: A junction boundary mismatches the germline segment, possibly from a read error. The chain couples TRBV7-9 to TRBJ1-6, with 11 bases that match TRBD1. Per germline, CDR1 SEHNR and CDR2 FQNEAQ (reference sequence). The CDR3 is made up of 15 amino acids. In DNA form, the CDR3 reads TGTGCCAGCAGCCCAGGACAGGGGGCTAATACACCCCTCCACTTT. Amino acid sequence: CASSPGQGANTPLHF.

The sample holds a few counts of this clone. The chain is built from TRBV7-9 and TRBJ1-3; 7 bases are shared with TRBD1. The V segment lost 6 bases and the J segment 0 bases; nucleotides outside the gene matches: 5. The CDR3 consists of 15 residues. Germline V gene lookup returns CDR1 SEHNR and CDR2 FQNEAQ (reference sequence). CDR3 bases: TGTGCCAGCAGAACCGACAGGGACTCTGGAAACACCATATATTTT. Translating it yields CASRTDRDSGNTIYF.

Comments on this clone: The junction shows a germline mismatch at one end, possibly a read error. This rearrangement joins TRBV5-6 to TRBJ2-1; D unresolved. CDR1 and CDR2 (germline): SGHDT, YYEEEE. The CDR3 length is 11 residues. The CDR3 bases are TGTGCCAGCAGCTTCTACGATGAGCAGTTCTTC. Translated: CASSFYDEQFF.